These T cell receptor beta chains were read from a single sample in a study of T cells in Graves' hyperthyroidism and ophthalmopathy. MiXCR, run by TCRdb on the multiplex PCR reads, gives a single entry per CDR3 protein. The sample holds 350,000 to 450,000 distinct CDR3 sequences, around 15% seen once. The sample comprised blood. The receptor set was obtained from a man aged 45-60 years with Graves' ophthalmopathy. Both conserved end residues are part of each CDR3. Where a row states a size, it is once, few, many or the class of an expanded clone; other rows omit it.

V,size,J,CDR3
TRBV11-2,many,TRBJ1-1,CASSPRTGMGTEAFF
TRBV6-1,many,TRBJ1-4,CASRDRRFNEKLFF
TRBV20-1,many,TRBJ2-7,CSAKRRDRDYEQYF
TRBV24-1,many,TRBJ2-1,CATSDRSGPRHEQFF
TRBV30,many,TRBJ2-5,CAWSALAGVQETQYF
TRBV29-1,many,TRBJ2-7,CSAAQGARYEQYF
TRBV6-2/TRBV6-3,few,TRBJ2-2,CASSYVPVNTGELFF
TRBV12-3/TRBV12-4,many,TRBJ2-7,CASSNDGYEQYF
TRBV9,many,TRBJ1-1,CASSVGGGGNTEAFF
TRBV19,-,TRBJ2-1,CASSRQGGTGTSGIYEQFF
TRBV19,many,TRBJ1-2,CASSIGTQLTSYGYTF
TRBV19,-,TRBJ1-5,CASSDLVNQPQHF
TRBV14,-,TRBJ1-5,CASSHRRGQTSNQPQHF
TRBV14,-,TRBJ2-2,CASSSREWDTGELFF
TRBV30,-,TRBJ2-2,CAWSPGGSTGELFF
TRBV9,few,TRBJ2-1,CASSFSTSGRTDEQFF
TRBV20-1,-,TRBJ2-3,CSAPTSGRTDAQYF
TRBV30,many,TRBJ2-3,CAWSRRSTDTQYF
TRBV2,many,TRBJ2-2,CASSDLRQGFGELFF
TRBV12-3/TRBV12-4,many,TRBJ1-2,CASTVPGQGSVGYTF
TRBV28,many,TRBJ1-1,CASRWTGSTEAFF
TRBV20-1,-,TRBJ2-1,CSAAPGTAYNEQFF
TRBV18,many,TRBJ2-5,CASSPLRNLNGETQYF
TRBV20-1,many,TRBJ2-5,CSATPPGLAATYQETQYF
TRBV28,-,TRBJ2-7,CAVRTANSYEQYF
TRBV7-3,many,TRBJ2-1,CASSSGRREGSFDEQFF
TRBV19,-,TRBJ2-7,CASKRQDNYEQYF
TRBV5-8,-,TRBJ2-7,CASAVPPGPEGSYEQYF
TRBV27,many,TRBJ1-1,CASSRQPGQAFF
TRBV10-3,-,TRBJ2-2,CAISERLTGELFF
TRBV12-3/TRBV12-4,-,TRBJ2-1,CASSTHLEGDEQFF
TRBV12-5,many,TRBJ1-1,CASGLRSYTEAFF
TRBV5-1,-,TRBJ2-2,CASTGSGQDITGELFF
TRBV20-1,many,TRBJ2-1,CSARDRLAVLEQFF
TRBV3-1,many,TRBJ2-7,CASSQLSYEQYF
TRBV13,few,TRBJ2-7,CASSPSGRDEQYF
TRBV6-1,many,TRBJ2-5,CASSELGLETQYF
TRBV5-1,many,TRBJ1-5,CASSLAGQRNQPQHF
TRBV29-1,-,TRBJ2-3,CSVDSGSGDTQYF
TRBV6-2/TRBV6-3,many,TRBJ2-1,CASSPDRLNEQFF
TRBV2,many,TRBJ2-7,CASNLLTSGSYEQYF
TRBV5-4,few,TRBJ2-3,CASSVAGATDTQYF